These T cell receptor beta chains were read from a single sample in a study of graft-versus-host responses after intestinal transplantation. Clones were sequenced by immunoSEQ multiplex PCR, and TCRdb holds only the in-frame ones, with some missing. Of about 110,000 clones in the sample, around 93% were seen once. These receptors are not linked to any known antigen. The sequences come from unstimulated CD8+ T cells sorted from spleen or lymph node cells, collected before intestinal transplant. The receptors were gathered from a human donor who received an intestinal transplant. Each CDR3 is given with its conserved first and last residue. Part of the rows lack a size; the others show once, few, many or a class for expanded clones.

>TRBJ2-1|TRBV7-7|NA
CASSPARGLSYNEQFF
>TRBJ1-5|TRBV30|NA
CAWSVGVWGNQPQHF
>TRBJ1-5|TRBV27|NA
CASSIRDSNQPQHF
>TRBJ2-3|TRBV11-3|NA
CASSLGGADTQYF
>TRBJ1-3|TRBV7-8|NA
CASSRAGPGNTIYF
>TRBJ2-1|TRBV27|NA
CASSDPRWNEQFF
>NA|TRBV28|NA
CASSTVSSYEQYF
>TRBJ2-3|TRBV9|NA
CASSAGTSGRIDTQYF
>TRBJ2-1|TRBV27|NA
CASSLNSAGTNNEQFF
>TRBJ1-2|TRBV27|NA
CASSLSSDSWDGYTF
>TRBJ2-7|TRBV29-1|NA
CSVDPGQGSSYEQYF
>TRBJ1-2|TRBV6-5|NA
CASSYSTGGVYGYTF
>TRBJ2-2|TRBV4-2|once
CASSQWEGTTNTGELFF
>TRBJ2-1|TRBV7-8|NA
CASSLSGTSYWGEQFF
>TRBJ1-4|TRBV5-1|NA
CASSLSGGPNEKLFF
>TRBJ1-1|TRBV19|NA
CASSITSFVNTEAFF
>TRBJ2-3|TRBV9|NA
CASSANLWEGTDTQYF
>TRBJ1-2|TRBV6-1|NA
CASSWGQGANYGYTF
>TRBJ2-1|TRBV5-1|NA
CASSRSDSYNEQFF
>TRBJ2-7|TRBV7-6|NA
CASSPDSWGAREQYF
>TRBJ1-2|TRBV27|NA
CASSSLVWGTYGYTF
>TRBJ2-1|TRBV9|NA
CASSVGSKSEQFF
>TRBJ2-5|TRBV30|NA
CAWSTVILEKETQYF
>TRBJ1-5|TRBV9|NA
CASSVAGVGNQPQHF
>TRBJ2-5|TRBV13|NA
CASSPGLAGEGVEETQYF
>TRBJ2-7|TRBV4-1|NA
CASSQVGQGYEQYF
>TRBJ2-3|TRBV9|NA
CASSVEGTSFTDTQYF
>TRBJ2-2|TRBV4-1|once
CASSANTGELFF
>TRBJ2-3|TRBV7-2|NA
CASSLYADTQYF
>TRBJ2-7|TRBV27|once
CASSLGYEQYF
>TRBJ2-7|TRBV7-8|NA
CASSLGLTGTYEQYF
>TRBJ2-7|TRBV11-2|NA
CASSLVPGQGYEQYF
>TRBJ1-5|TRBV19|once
CASSWQGLSNQPQHF
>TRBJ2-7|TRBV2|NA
CASSEWIAGVAYEQYF
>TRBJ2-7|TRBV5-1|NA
CASSGRGQGSYEQYF
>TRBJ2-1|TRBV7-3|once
CASSLSGTRLPDEQFF
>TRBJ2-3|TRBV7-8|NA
CASSSDLIPYLAGPGGPDTQYF
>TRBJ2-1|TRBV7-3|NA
CASSLWDNNEQFF
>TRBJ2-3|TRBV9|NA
CASSVSISGRADTQYF
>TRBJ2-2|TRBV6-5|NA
CASSLMGLDRAGELFF
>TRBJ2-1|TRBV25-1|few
CASETDTSSYNEQFF
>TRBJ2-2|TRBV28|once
CASSLLAGPSGTGELFF
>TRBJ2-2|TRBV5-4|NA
CAGVGGSTAGELFF
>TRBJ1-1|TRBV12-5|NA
CASGLDPGLMNTEAFF
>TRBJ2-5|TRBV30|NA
CAWSTDSQETQYF
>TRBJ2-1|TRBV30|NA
CAWSVFPSGRNEQFF
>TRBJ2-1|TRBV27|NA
CASSLTSEPYNEQFF
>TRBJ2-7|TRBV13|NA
CASSLGRTYEQYF
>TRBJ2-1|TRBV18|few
CASSPPTGPSYNEQFF
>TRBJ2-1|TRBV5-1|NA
CASSLRGSHNEQFF
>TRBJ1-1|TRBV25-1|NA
CATQLDTEAFF
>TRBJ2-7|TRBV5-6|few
CASSSRDSRSPSYEQYF
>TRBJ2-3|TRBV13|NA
CASSSLGTGEMRDTQYF